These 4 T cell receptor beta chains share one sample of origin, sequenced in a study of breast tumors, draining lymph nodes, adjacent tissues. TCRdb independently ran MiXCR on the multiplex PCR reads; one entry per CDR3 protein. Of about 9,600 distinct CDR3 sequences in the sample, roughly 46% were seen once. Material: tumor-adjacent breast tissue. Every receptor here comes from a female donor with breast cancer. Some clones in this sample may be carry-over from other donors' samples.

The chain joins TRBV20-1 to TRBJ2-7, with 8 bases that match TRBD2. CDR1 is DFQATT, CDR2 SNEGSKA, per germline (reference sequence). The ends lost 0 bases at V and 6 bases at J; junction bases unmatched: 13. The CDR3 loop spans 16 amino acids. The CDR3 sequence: CSARDSAGVVGSEQYF. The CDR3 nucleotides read TGCAGTGCTAGAGATTCAGCGGGAGTAGTAGGTAGCGAGCAGTACTTC.

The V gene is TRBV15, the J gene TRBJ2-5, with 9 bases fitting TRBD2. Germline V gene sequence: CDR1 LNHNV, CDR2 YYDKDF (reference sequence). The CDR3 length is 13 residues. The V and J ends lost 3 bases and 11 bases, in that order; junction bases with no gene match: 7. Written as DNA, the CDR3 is TGTGCCACCAGCAGTGGGACTAGCCCTAAGCAGTACTTC. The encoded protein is CATSSGTSPKQYF.

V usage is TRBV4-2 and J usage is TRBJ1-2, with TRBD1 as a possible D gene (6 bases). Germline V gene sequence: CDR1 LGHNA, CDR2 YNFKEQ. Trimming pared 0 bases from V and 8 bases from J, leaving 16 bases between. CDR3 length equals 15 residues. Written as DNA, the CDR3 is TGTGCCAGCAGCCAAGACCTAACAGGGACTCGAGGCTACACCTTC. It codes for CASSQDLTGTRGYTF.

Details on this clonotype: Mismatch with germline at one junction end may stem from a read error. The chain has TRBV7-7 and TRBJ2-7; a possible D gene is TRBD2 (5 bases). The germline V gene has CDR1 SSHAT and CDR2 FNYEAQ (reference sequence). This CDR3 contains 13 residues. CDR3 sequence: CASNRTHSYEQYF. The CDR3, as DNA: TGTGCTAGCAATCGGACTCACTCCTACGAGCAGTACTTC.